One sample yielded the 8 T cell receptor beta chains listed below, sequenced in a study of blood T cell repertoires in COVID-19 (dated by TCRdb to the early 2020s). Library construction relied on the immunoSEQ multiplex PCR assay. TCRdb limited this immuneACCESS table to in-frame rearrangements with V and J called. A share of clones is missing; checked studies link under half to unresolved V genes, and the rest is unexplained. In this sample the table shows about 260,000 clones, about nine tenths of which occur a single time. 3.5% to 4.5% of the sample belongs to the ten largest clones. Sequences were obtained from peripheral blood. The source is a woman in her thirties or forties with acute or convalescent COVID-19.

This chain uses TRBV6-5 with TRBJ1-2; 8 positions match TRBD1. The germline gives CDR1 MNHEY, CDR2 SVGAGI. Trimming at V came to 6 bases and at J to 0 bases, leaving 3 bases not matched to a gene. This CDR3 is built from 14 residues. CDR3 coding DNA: TGTGCCAGCAGAGAGACAGGGGCTAACTATGGCTACACCTTC. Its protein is CASRETGANYGYTF.

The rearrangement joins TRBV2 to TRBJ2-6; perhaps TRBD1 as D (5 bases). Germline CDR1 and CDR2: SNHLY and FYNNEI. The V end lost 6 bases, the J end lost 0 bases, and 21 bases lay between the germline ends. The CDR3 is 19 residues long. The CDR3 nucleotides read TGTGCCAGCAGCACGAAAGGGTGGGGCACCTCCTCTGGGGCCAACGTCCTGACTTTC. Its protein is CASSTKGWGTSSGANVLTF.

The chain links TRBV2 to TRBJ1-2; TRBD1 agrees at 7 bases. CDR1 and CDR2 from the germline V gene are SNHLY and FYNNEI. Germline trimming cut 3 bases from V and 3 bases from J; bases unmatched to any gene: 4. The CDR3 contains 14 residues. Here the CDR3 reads CASSDYRGDYGYTF. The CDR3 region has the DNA TGTGCCAGCAGTGATTACAGGGGTGACTATGGCTACACCTTC.

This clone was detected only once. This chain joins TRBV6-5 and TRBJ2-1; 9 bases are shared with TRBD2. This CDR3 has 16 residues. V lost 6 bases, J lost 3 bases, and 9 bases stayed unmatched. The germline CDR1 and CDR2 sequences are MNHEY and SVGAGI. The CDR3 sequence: CASRYLAGSDYNEQFF. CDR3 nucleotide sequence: TGTGCCAGCAGGTACCTAGCGGGGAGTGACTACAATGAGCAGTTCTTC.

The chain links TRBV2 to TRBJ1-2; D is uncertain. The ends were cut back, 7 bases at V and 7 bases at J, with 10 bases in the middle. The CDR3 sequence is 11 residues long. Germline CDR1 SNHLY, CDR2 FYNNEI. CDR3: CASMTFFGYTF. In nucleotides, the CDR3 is TGTGCCAGCATGACTTTTTTTGGCTACACCTTC.

CDR3 amino acids: CASSSRTGGNTIYF. The CDR3 DNA sequence: TGTGCCAGCAGCTCCCGGACAGGGGGAAACACCATATATTTT. This sequence joins TRBV9 and TRBJ1-3; 8 bases align to TRBD1. Germline V gives CDR1 SGDLS, CDR2 YYNGEE. With 4 bases clipped from V and 4 bases from J, the junction kept 4 bases outside the gene matches. This CDR3 is built from 14 residues.

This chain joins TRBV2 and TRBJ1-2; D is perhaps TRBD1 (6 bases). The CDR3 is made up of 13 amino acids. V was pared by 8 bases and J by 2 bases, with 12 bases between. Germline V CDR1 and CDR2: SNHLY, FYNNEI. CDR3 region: CASWGGTNYGYTF. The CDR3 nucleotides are TGTGCCAGCTGGGGAGGGACAAACTATGGCTACACCTTC.

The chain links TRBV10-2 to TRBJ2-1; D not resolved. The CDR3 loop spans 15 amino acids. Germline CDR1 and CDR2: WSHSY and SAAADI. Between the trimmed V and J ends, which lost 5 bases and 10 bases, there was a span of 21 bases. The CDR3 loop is CASSLGAVIMGEQFF. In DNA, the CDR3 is TGCGCCAGCAGTTTGGGCGCAGTTATAATGGGCGAGCAGTTCTTC.